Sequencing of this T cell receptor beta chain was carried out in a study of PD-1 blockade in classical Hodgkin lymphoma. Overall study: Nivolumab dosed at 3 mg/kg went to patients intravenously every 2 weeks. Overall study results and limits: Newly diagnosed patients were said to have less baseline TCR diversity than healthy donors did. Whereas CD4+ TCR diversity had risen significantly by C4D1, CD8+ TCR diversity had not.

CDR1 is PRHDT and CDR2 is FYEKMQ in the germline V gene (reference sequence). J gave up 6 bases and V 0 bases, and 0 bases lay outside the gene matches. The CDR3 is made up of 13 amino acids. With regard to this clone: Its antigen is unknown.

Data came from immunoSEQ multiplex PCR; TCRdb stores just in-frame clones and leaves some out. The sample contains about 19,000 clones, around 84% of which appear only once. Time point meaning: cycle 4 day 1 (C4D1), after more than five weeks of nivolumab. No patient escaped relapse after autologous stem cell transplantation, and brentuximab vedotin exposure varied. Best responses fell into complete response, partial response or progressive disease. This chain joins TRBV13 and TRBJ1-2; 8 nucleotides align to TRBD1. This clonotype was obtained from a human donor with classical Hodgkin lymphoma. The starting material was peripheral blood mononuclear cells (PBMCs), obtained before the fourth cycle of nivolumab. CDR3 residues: CASSLGQGDGYTF. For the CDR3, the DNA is TGTGCCAGCAGCTTAGGACAGGGGGATGGCTACACCTTC. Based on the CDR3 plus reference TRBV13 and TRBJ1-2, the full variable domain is AAGVIQSPRHLIKEKRETATLKCYPIPRHDTVYWYQQGPGQDPQFLISFYEKMQSDKGSIPDRFSAQQFSDYHSELNMSSLELGDSALYFCASSLGQGDGYTFGSGTRLTVV.